This T cell receptor beta chain was sequenced for a study of blood T cell repertoires in COVID-19. Sequencing was performed with immunoSEQ multiplex PCR; in TCRdb, only in-frame clones are kept and a portion is missing. The sample gives about 140,000 clones, 84% of which show up once; around 45% is in the top ten. CDR3 length: 15 amino acids. Per germline, CDR1 KGHSY and CDR2 FQNENV. V lost 2 bases, J lost 2 bases, and 4 bases stayed unmatched. The receptor's source is a human donor in a cohort sampled during active COVID-19. The sequencing sample was made of peripheral blood. The chain uses TRBV16 and TRBJ2-3; TRBD1 matches at 7 bases. The CDR3 DNA is TGTGCCAGCAGCCAACGGGACAGCGACACAGATACGCAGTATTTT. This encodes CASSQRDSDTDTQYF.